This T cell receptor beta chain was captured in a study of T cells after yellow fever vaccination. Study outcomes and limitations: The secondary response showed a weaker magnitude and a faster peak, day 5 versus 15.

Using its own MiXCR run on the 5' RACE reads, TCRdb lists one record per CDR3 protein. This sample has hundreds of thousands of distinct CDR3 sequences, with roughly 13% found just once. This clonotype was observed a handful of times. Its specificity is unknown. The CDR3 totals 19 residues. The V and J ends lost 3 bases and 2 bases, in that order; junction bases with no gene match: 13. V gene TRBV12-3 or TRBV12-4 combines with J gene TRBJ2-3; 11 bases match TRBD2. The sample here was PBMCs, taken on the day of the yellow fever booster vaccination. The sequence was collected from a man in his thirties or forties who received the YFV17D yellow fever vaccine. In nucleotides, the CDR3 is TGTGCCAGCAGTTTTTTCCCCGGGAAACTAGCGGGAGACACAGATACGCAGTATTTT. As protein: CASSFFPGKLAGDTDTQYF.